The rows below give T cell receptor beta chains drawn from one sample of a study of Ad26.COV2.S vaccination and SARS-CoV-2 variants. The protocol was immunoSEQ multiplex PCR, while the TCRdb copy is restricted to in-frame clones and leaves out a portion. The profile shows some 340,000 clones, about 82% of them singletons. The input for sequencing was peripheral blood, taken in a trial of Ad26.COV2.S vaccine versus placebo. These receptors all come from a person between 18 and 59 years old who received the Ad26.COV2.S COVID-19 vaccine or a placebo. CDR3s include the opening cysteine and the closing phenylalanine or tryptophan. The order of the fields is clone size, J gene, V gene, CDR3 protein. Size is omitted from some rows. Given values are once, few, many or a class for expanded clones.

few,TRBJ1-3,TRBV19,CASSGLARTNTIYF
-,TRBJ2-3,TRBV12-3/TRBV12-4,CASSSNTDTQYF
-,TRBJ2-1,TRBV5-5,CASSKGQCSYNEQFF
-,TRBJ2-1,TRBV3-1/TRBV3-2,CASSQNVGGEQFF
-,TRBJ1-2,TRBV19,CASSPVQGAGYGYTF
-,TRBJ2-2,TRBV3-1/TRBV3-2,CASSQGGADTGELFF
-,TRBJ1-6,TRBV3-1/TRBV3-2,CASRSGISGKNSPLHF
few,TRBJ2-2,TRBV5-5,CASSWIQGSGELFF
once,TRBJ1-1,TRBV5-6,CASSLWTTEAFF
-,TRBJ2-5,TRBV4-1,CASSQEGLIQETQYF
few,TRBJ1-5,TRBV6-2/TRBV6-3,CASSYPMGAANQPQHF
-,TRBJ2-2,TRBV11-3,CASSLVTGTGELFF
-,TRBJ2-7,TRBV5-1,CASSFEKGGDSYEQYF
-,TRBJ2-7,TRBV5-1,CASSLDVRESEQYF
-,TRBJ2-2,TRBV5-1,CASSLGEGGAGELFF
-,TRBJ1-1,TRBV7-3,CASSLSQRTEAFF
many,TRBJ1-2,TRBV7-6,CASSPGVDVGIGGYTF
-,TRBJ1-3,TRBV11-2,CASCLDNSGNTIYF
-,TRBJ2-3,TRBV4-3,CASSPSGGDADTQYF
-,TRBJ2-7,TRBV7-2,CASTPGRVYEQYF
-,TRBJ2-2,TRBV7-9,CASSLMGELFF
-,TRBJ2-3,TRBV27,CASRGRALSATDTQYF
-,TRBJ1-1,TRBV6-5,CASSYSWTGEAFF
-,TRBJ2-5,TRBV5-4,CASSWRTGGETQYF
-,TRBJ2-1,TRBV12-3/TRBV12-4,CASSLEHNEQFF